The clone carrying this T cell receptor (beta chain) was detected a few times. Its antigen remains unknown. The conserved phenylalanine or tryptophan normally closing the CDR3 is absent here, so this likely arose from a read error. One entry per CDR3 protein results from TCRdb running MiXCR on the multiplex PCR reads. Of roughly 70,000 distinct CDR3 sequences in the sample, approximately 40% were seen once. The source of the sample is a study of breast tumors, draining lymph nodes, adjacent tissues. Regarding the study as a whole: Tumor repertoires ranked between lymph nodes and nontumor tissue in diversity, with V and J gene preferences. Data only fit, rather than demonstrated, lymph node origin of most tumor T cells. Most tumor T cells seemingly derive from lymph node, then expand in tumor. Luminal-like breast cancer showed significantly higher tumor–nontumor repertoire similarity than basal-like.

The CDR3 length is 10 residues. V was clipped by 6 bases and J by 2 bases, with 4 bases between them. Germline V CDR1 and CDR2: DFQATT, SNEGSKA (reference sequence). The rearrangement joins TRBV20-1 to TRBJ1-2; D is unclear. This clonotype was sampled from a female donor with breast cancer. Some clones in this sample may be carry-over from other donors' samples. Sample: breast tumor tissue. The CDR3 region is CSAGNYGYTS. Here the CDR3 DNA reads TGCAGTGCGGGCAACTATGGCTACACCTCC.